Listed here is a single TCR beta chain. Germline loops: CDR1 MNHNY, CDR2 SVGAGI (reference sequence). Trimming pared 9 bases from V and 6 bases from J, leaving 15 bases between. The CDR3 spans 14 residues. The source of the sample is a study of T cell responses to AZD1222 COVID-19 vaccine. Some clones are missing from TCRdb's copy, which holds only in-frame ones; the method was immunoSEQ multiplex PCR. The sample shows 110,000 to 150,000 clones, around 94% of them seen only once. This rearrangement joins TRBV6-6 to TRBJ1-6, with unresolved D. Here the sequenced sample was peripheral blood, taken after recovery from COVID-19. This sequence was found in an adult who had recovered from COVID-19. CDR3 nucleotide sequence: TGTGCCAGTCAGGAGGAGGGTGGTAATTCACCCCTCCACTTT. Its translation: CASQEEGGNSPLHF.